This T cell receptor beta chain was profiled in a study of blood T cell repertoires in COVID-19 (TCRdb year 2020). Describing the broader study: The collaborator samples originated in the United States, Italy and Spain and spanned the acute and convalescent phases of COVID-19. The prospective study material was composed of cDNA or gDNA derived from T cells, B-cell-depleted T cells, or PBMCs. Subjects who had been exposed to COVID-19, were actively infected with it, or had recovered from it provided the deeply sampled blood TCRbeta repertoires that made up the dataset. A freely available public database, intended as a resource for researchers studying the immune response to SARS-CoV-2, is where the repertoires were released. Samples came from the ongoing ImmuneRACE study (first 160 participants) plus 1,254 subjects from 6 global collaborators. Sample metadata almost always included a de-identified subject ID, COVID-19 status, age in years and sex. Where HLA class I and class II types were available, the types were taken from metadata supplied by the sample provider, not from assay-based typing. The research as a whole found: How much clinical and demographic metadata was included differed by source and by participant, and the metadata was provided uncurated.

The collaborating institutions used their own protocols to collect whole blood in K2EDTA tubes. For TCRbeta analysis, collaborators shipped samples as frozen whole blood, isolated PBMCs, or DNA extracted from either of those sample types. Via the germline V gene (reference sequence), CDR1 is MNHNY and CDR2 SVGAGI. V lost 4 bases and J lost 5 bases; the stretch between them is 17 bases long. From the cysteine up to the phenylalanine, the CDR3 has a length of 15 residues. CDR3 DNA is the only sequence kept; it has 45 bases, read in frame from the first base. Regarding this clone: Its antigen is unknown. The record has no base qualities; no much larger clone is one base away.

TCRbeta CDR3 regions were amplified from genomic DNA using the immunoSEQ Assay, a bias-controlled multiplex PCR. Regarding the original processing steps: Nucleated cell counts per sample were estimated from amplification of reference gene primers within the assay. Sequence reads were collapsed and filtered to measure the absolute abundance of every unique TCRbeta CDR3 rearrangement. For each sample, productive Simpson clonality was calculated by taking the square root of Simpson's diversity index across productive rearrangements. TCRdb provides this immuneACCESS table in a form limited to in-frame rearrangements. Some clones are lacking; in checked studies, under half of them reflect an unresolved V gene, and why the rest are absent is not known. For V, J and clone size, that table is used; D and trimming come from the DNA. The sample contains roughly 140,000 clones, about 85% of them found a single time. About 2.4% of the sample rests with the top ten.

The source of this sequence is a woman aged 65 to 85 with acute or convalescent COVID-19. The V and J segments used are TRBV6-6 and TRBJ1-1; TRBD1 is perhaps the D gene, given 5 matching bases. Sequencing was done on a sample of peripheral blood. The CDR3 sequence is CASSWATVGRTEAFF. The sequenced DNA: TGTGCCAGCAGTTGGGCGACAGTGGGGAGGACTGAAGCTTTCTTT.